This entry concerns a single TCR beta chain. CDR3 length equals 19 residues. The V gene's germline CDR1 is SGHRS and CDR2 YFSETQ. From its re-call of the 5' RACE reads, TCRdb lists each CDR3 protein once, without DNA. The table lists about 300,000 distinct CDR3 sequences, with 5.5% to 6.5% in the top ten. This specimen belongs to a study of monozygotic twins with inflammatory bowel disease. This clonotype originated in a human donor with ulcerative colitis or Crohn's disease, or a healthy co-twin of an affected twin (not recorded which). The chain has TRBV5-1 and TRBJ2-3; TCRdb calls TRBD2, which cannot be checked without DNA. The source material was blood. CDR3: CASSSTGTSGGIYTDTQYF.